One sample yielded the 2 T cell receptor beta chains listed below, sequenced in a study of control samples from healthy donors and cancer patients. Only in-frame clones appear in the TCRdb table, and some are missing; sequencing was by immunoSEQ multiplex PCR. The sample yields roughly 200,000 clones, 90% to 95% seen once. The sequencing input was blood. These receptors came from a man between 45 and 60 years old in good health.

V is TRBV6-6 and J is TRBJ1-5; D unclear. CDR1 and CDR2 from the germline V gene are MNHNY and SVGAGI (reference sequence). This CDR3 is built from 16 residues. Trimming pared 2 bases from V and 1 base from J, leaving 12 bases between. The CDR3 region has the DNA TGTGCCAGCAGTTACCGGCAGTCCTTAAGCAATCAGCCCCAGCATTTT. Translating it yields CASSYRQSLSNQPQHF.

The V and J genes are TRBV10-3 and TRBJ1-2; no reliable D call. CDR1 and CDR2 (germline): ENHRY, SYGVKD. V was clipped by 10 bases and J by 2 bases, with 8 bases between them. The CDR3 runs 11 residues. The CDR3 loop is CATEANYGYTF. CDR3 DNA sequence: TGTGCCACGGAGGCGAACTATGGCTACACCTTC.